The clone carrying this T cell receptor (beta chain) was counted at least ten times. The sample originates from a study of response to subunit inactivated influenza vaccine. In TCRdb, the RT-PCR reads were re-called with MiXCR into one record per CDR3 protein. The sample holds about 570,000 distinct CDR3 sequences, approximately 10% seen once. These data are also associated with another study on T cells expressing NK-cell markers. That study adds: For TCR beta, cDNA was produced by 5'RACE template switching with UMIs. Sorted CD3+CD56+NKG2C+, CD3+CD56+NKG2C- and CD3+CD56-NKG2C+ T cells provided the TCR beta repertoires. The authors sequenced eight donors, of whom seven were HCMV-seropositive and one was seronegative. In roughly six donors, dominant NKG2C+ clonotypes were about 1.0-7.5% of CD8+ T cells. Once again these clonotypes came out on top in the CD3+CD56-NKG2C+ fraction of a few donors.

The receptor comes from a man aged 45-65 years who received an inactivated influenza vaccine. The input for sequencing was PBMCs from blood, taken on the day of vaccination.

The CDR3 loop is CASSWGIYLRDNTNTGELFF. CDR3 DNA sequence: TGTGCCAGCAGTTGGGGGATTTATCTAAGGGACAACACGAACACCGGGGAGCTGTTTTTT. The chain uses TRBV12-3 or TRBV12-4 and TRBJ2-2; D possibly corresponds to TRBD1 (6 bases). CDR3 length: 20 residues. V was trimmed by 4 bases and J by 0 bases, leaving 24 bases between them.